The rows below give T cell receptor beta chains drawn from one sample of a study of T cells in Graves' hyperthyroidism and ophthalmopathy. From the multiplex PCR reads, TCRdb called clonotypes with MiXCR, one entry per CDR3 protein. Found here are about 600,000 distinct CDR3 sequences, over 12% of them singletons; the top ten hold roughly 6.9%. The specimen was blood. These receptor sequences come from a woman younger than 30 with Graves' ophthalmopathy. Both conserved end residues are part of each CDR3. The D gene is left open where the match is weak. Rows give clone size only sometimes, using once, few, many, or a class for an expanded clone.

v_gene	abundance	d_gene	j_gene	CDR3aa	CDR3nt
TRBV19	-	-	TRBJ2-7	CASSSRTVKLSYEQYF	TGTGCCAGTAGTTCCCGGACAGTAAAGCTCTCCTACGAGCAGTACTTC
TRBV4-2	-	TRBD2	TRBJ2-2	CASSQQMDSPLAGTGELFF	TGTGCCAGCAGCCAACAAATGGACAGCCCGTTAGCGGGGACCGGGGAGCTGTTTTTT
TRBV5-5	many	-	TRBJ1-1	CASSSGRTNTEAFF	TGTGCCAGCAGCTCGGGACGGACGAACACTGAAGCTTTCTTT
TRBV19	-	-	TRBJ2-1	CASSMSGDFISEQFF	TGTGCCAGTAGTATGTCCGGGGACTTCATCAGTGAGCAGTTCTTC
TRBV5-1	many	-	TRBJ2-7	CASSREYEQYF	TGCGCCAGCAGCCGGGAATACGAGCAGTACTTC
TRBV20-1	many	-	TRBJ2-7	CSARGYRTIDEQYF	TGCAGTGCTAGAGGATACAGGACGATCGACGAGCAGTACTTC
TRBV30	-	-	TRBJ2-1	CAWSQGQSYNEQFF	TGTGCCTGGAGTCAAGGACAGTCCTACAATGAGCAGTTCTTC
TRBV12-3/TRBV12-4	few	-	TRBJ2-2	CASNRGLSAELFF	TGTGCCAGCAATCGGGGGTTGTCCGCGGAGCTGTTTTTT
TRBV11-2	many	-	TRBJ1-6	CASSPFPGSSYNSPLHF	TGTGCCAGCAGCCCCTTCCCCGGGAGCTCCTATAATTCACCCCTCCACTTT
TRBV5-1	few	-	TRBJ2-1	CASGWDEVNEQFF	TGCGCCAGCGGATGGGATGAGGTGAATGAGCAGTTCTTC
TRBV19	-	-	TRBJ2-7	CASSWGGPGEQYF	TGTGCCAGTAGTTGGGGGGGGCCGGGGGAGCAGTACTTC
TRBV2	-	TRBD1	TRBJ1-1	CASRLGTGSNTEAFF	TGTGCCAGCAGACTTGGGACAGGGTCGAACACTGAAGCTTTCTTT
TRBV3-1	many	-	TRBJ2-5	CASSQEMRVETQYF	TGTGCCAGCAGCCAAGAAATGCGGGTAGAGACCCAGTACTTC
TRBV5-6	-	-	TRBJ2-5	CASSQAGTQETQYF	TGTGCCAGCAGCCAAGCTGGCACCCAAGAGACCCAGTACTTC
TRBV20-1	many	TRBD2	TRBJ2-1	CSARDFRGEGYNEQFF	TGCAGTGCTAGAGATTTTAGAGGGGAGGGTTACAATGAGCAGTTCTTC
TRBV2	many	-	TRBJ1-5	CASIVEGSNQPQHF	TGTGCCAGCATAGTCGAAGGGAGTAATCAGCCCCAGCATTTT
TRBV29-1	few	TRBD2	TRBJ2-3	CSAPRGDTQYF	TGCAGCGCCCCGCGGGGGGATACGCAGTATTTT
TRBV13	-	TRBD2	TRBJ2-1	CASSLSSGLAENNEQFF	TGTGCCAGCAGCCTCAGCTCAGGACTAGCGGAAAACAATGAGCAGTTCTTC
TRBV10-3	few	TRBD2	TRBJ2-1	CATKLSGSYNEQFF	TGTGCCACAAAACTTAGCGGGAGTTACAATGAGCAGTTCTTC
TRBV4-1	few	-	TRBJ2-7	CASSQRVPLGGGEQYF	TGCGCCAGCAGCCAGAGGGTTCCGCTAGGAGGGGGAGAGCAGTACTTC
TRBV18	-	-	TRBJ2-7	CASSPLPGGDEQYF	TGTGCCAGCTCACCCCTTCCAGGGGGGGACGAGCAGTACTTC
TRBV10-3	many	-	TRBJ2-6	CAISGSRGGANVLTF	TGTGCCATCAGCGGGAGCAGGGGTGGGGCCAACGTCCTGACTTTC
TRBV5-6	few	-	TRBJ2-7	CASSLGADQSYEQYF	TGTGCCAGCAGCTTGGGGGCAGACCAGTCCTACGAGCAGTACTTC
TRBV2	many	-	TRBJ2-7	CASSDRQGLPYEQYF	TGTGCCAGCAGTGATCGGCAGGGCCTTCCGTACGAGCAGTACTTC
TRBV19	-	-	TRBJ1-5	CASIRTAYSNQPQHF	TGTGCCAGTATCCGGACAGCTTATAGCAATCAGCCCCAGCATTTT
TRBV3-1	many	-	TRBJ1-2	CASSRGTSISLQDGYTF	TGTGCCAGCAGCCGCGGGACATCGATATCCCTCCAAGACGGCTACACCTTC
TRBV9	-	TRBD1	TRBJ1-2	CASSAPSGTETYGYTF	TGTGCCAGCAGCGCACCTTCCGGGACAGAGACTTATGGCTACACCTTC
TRBV12-3/TRBV12-4	many	TRBD1	TRBJ1-5	CASSLKRGQSNQPQHF	TGTGCCAGCAGTTTGAAGAGGGGGCAGAGCAATCAGCCCCAGCATTTT
TRBV24-1	many	TRBD1	TRBJ2-7	CATSAFSGTAYEQYF	TGTGCCACCAGTGCGTTTTCGGGGACAGCCTACGAGCAGTACTTC
TRBV11-3	many	TRBD2	TRBJ2-3	CASSLRLASDTQYF	TGTGCCAGCAGCTTAAGACTAGCAAGTGATACGCAGTATTTT
TRBV4-3	-	TRBD2	TRBJ2-2	CASSQEFGGRARELFF	TGCGCCAGCAGCCAAGAATTTGGCGGGAGGGCCAGGGAGCTGTTTTTT
TRBV4-1	-	-	TRBJ2-7	CASSQDFRSYEQYF	TGCGCCAGCAGCCAGGACTTTCGTTCCTACGAGCAGTACTTC
TRBV10-3	many	-	TRBJ1-2	CAIPERRGEMYYGYTF	TGTGCCATCCCGGAGAGAAGGGGAGAAATGTACTATGGCTACACCTTC
TRBV6-5	-	-	TRBJ2-3	CASSYSRGSAEHLTDTRYF	TGTGCCAGCAGTTACTCGAGGGGGAGCGCCGAACATCTCACAGATACGCGGTATTTT
TRBV28	many	TRBD1	TRBJ1-1	CASSVRQGAIVNTEAFF	TGTGCCAGCAGTGTCAGACAGGGGGCTATCGTGAACACTGAAGCTTTCTTT
TRBV6-1	many	-	TRBJ2-7	CASSGPGHVLLREQYF	TGTGCCAGCAGTGGCCCCGGGCATGTACTCTTACGAGAGCAGTACTTC
TRBV10-3	few	TRBD1	TRBJ1-2	CAIRTGQGGTYGYTF	TGTGCCATCCGGACCGGACAGGGAGGTACCTATGGCTACACCTTC
TRBV19	-	-	TRBJ1-1	CASSIGPGTLLRTEAFF	TGTGCCAGTAGTATTGGGCCGGGGACTCTTCTGAGAACTGAAGCTTTCTTT
TRBV28	-	TRBD2	TRBJ2-3	CASSLWGTSGRWGMDTQYF	TGTGCCAGCAGTTTATGGGGGACTAGCGGGAGGTGGGGCATGGATACGCAGTATTTT
TRBV6-2/TRBV6-3	many	-	TRBJ2-1	CASRFSASYNEQFF	TGTGCCAGCAGATTCTCCGCGTCCTACAATGAGCAGTTCTTC
TRBV6-5	many	-	TRBJ1-2	CASSYKPGDANYGYTF	TGTGCCAGCAGTTACAAGCCCGGTGACGCTAACTATGGCTACACCTTC
TRBV10-3	many	-	TRBJ1-1	CAISELEGTEAFF	TGTGCCATCAGTGAGTTGGAGGGAACTGAAGCTTTCTTT
TRBV30	-	-	TRBJ1-6	CAWSVRRGGLYNSPLHF	TGTGCCTGGAGTGTAAGAAGGGGAGGCCTCTATAATTCACCCCTCCACTTT
TRBV12-3/TRBV12-4	-	-	TRBJ2-7	CASSRFLNEQYF	TGTGCCAGCAGTCGTTTTCTTAATGAGCAGTACTTC
TRBV12-3/TRBV12-4	many	-	TRBJ2-3	CASRPPITDTQYF	TGTGCCAGCAGACCCCCAATCACAGATACGCAGTATTTT
TRBV6-9	many	-	TRBJ1-1	CARIKVGTEAFF	TGTGCCCGGATAAAGGTGGGCACTGAAGCTTTCTTT
TRBV12-3/TRBV12-4	many	-	TRBJ2-3	CASTIDGGGPETGTDTQYF	TGTGCCAGCACCATAGACGGGGGAGGCCCTGAAACGGGCACAGATACGCAGTATTTT
TRBV2	many	-	TRBJ1-5	CASRWARSNQPQHF	TGTGCCAGCAGGTGGGCTCGTAGCAATCAGCCCCAGCATTTT
TRBV6-1	many	TRBD2	TRBJ2-5	CASSPGTSGRADLETQYF	TGTGCCAGCAGTCCCGGGACTAGCGGGAGGGCCGATTTAGAGACCCAGTACTTC
TRBV27	many	TRBD1	TRBJ2-5	CASSSLQGDQETQYF	TGTGCCAGCAGTTCCCTTCAGGGGGACCAAGAGACCCAGTACTTC
TRBV13	-	-	TRBJ2-1	CASSYGGVGEQFF	TGTGCCAGCAGCTACGGAGGGGTTGGGGAGCAGTTCTTC
TRBV6-2/TRBV6-3	-	-	TRBJ1-1	CASSLTLVQEAFF	TGTGCCAGCAGTCTTACCCTCGTCCAGGAAGCTTTCTTT
TRBV29-1	-	-	TRBJ2-7	CSVESVWDEQYF	TGCAGCGTTGAATCGGTTTGGGATGAGCAGTACTTC
TRBV24-1	few	-	TRBJ2-7	CATSDRRGGDEQYF	TGTGCCACCAGTGATCGGAGGGGAGGAGACGAGCAGTACTTC